The next 22 T cell receptor beta chains were all read from a single sample in a study of OX40 agonist ivuxolimab in advanced cancers. This table comes from immunoSEQ multiplex PCR, and its TCRdb copy is limited to in-frame clones, with some not included. The sample lists roughly 70,000 clones; 80% to 90% were seen once. The source material was CD4+ or CD8+ T cells sorted from blood, sampled in a trial of the OX40 agonist ivuxolimab. These receptors all stem from an adult with an advanced solid tumor such as melanoma, head and neck, liver or kidney cancer.

V and J are TRBV18 and TRBJ1-5; TRBD1 might be the D (6 bases). Germline V gene lookup returns CDR1 KGHSH and CDR2 LQKENI. The CDR3 has 15 amino acids. V lost 4 bases and J 2 bases, leaving 12 bases between the germline ends. The chain's CDR3 is CASSLGAGGNQPQHF. CDR3 DNA: TGTGCCAGCTCACTCGGGGCAGGGGGCAATCAGCCCCAGCATTTT.

A single count supports this clone. V and J are TRBV7-3 and TRBJ1-1; D not resolved. Germline loops: CDR1 SGHTA, CDR2 FQGTGA. V lost 2 bases and J 1 base, leaving 8 bases between the germline ends. The CDR3 runs 14 residues. In nucleotides, the CDR3 is TGTGCCAGCAGCTTACAGGAGGCGAACACTGAAGCTTTCTTT. Amino acid sequence: CASSLQEANTEAFF.

This chain links TRBV7-2 with TRBJ2-1, with D unresolved. This CDR3 is 13 amino acids long. Germline V lookup: CDR1 SGHTA, CDR2 FQGNSA. V shed 8 bases and J shed 5 bases, with 13 bases lying between them. DNA for the CDR3: TGTGCCAGCTCGAGGACCGGAAACAATGAGCAGTTCTTC. It translates to CASSRTGNNEQFF.

The chain joins TRBV5-6 to TRBJ2-1, with 9 bases that match TRBD2. CDR1 and CDR2 from the germline V gene are SGHDT and YYEEEE. This CDR3 has 17 residues. V was clipped by 0 bases and J by 3 bases; unmatched bases: 7. The CDR3 loop is CASSLVASAGGYNEQFF. CDR3 sequence (DNA): TGTGCCAGCAGCTTGGTGGCATCAGCGGGAGGCTACAATGAGCAGTTCTTC.

With regard to this clone: Other DNA sequences in the same sample also yield this CDR3. The rearrangement uses TRBV5-1 and TRBJ1-2; D remains ambiguous. The CDR3 contains 15 residues. Trimming took 0 bases from V and 1 from J, leaving 10 bases between them. CDR1 is SGHRS and CDR2 is YFSETQ in the germline V gene. CDR3: CASSLAAGVNYGYTF. For the CDR3, the DNA is TGCGCCAGCAGCTTGGCCGCAGGCGTTAACTATGGCTACACCTTC.

CDR3 bases: TGTGCCAGCAGTTTGGTGGGGCCGTCCTACGAGCAGTACTTC. Its translation is CASSLVGPSYEQYF. This chain links TRBV28 with TRBJ2-7, with a weak D call TRBD1 (5 bases). This CDR3 has 14 residues. CDR1 is MDHEN, CDR2 SYDVKM, per germline. V gave up 3 bases and J gave up 1 base, with 10 bases separating them. Together with reference TRBV28 and TRBJ2-7, the CDR3 gives the full variable domain: DVKVTQSSRYLVKRTGEKVFLECVQDMDHENMFWYRQDPGLGLRLIYFSYDVKMKEKGDIPEGYSVSREKKERFSLILESASTNQTSMYLCASSLVGPSYEQYFGPGTRLTVT.

The gene calls are TRBV2 and TRBJ2-7; either TRBD1 or TRBD2 may fit D (5 bases each). Trimming shortened V by 8 bases and J by 7 bases, and 18 bases separated the two germline ends. This CDR3 spans 13 amino acids. Looked up from germline, CDR1 is SNHLY and CDR2 is FYNNEI. CDR3 sequence (DNA): TGTGCCAGCGGGACCGGGACGCCTCCTGAGCAGTACTTC. This codes for CASGTGTPPEQYF.

The rearrangement uses TRBV19 and TRBJ2-6; TRBD2 might be the D (5 bases). V shed 6 bases and J shed 1 base, with 13 bases lying between them. Looked up from germline, CDR1 is LNHDA and CDR2 is SQIVND (reference sequence). The CDR3 has 16 residues. In DNA form, the CDR3 reads TGTGCCAGTAGGGCGAGGACTGTTTCTGGGGCCAACGTCCTGACTTTC. Its protein product is CASRARTVSGANVLTF.

The genes are TRBV19 and TRBJ2-1; 9 bases are a match to TRBD2. V shed 3 bases, J shed 8 bases, and the junction held 11 bases outside the gene matches. Germline CDR1 and CDR2: LNHDA and SQIVND (reference sequence). The CDR3 length is 16 residues. CDR3 sequence reads: CASSISLAGFSHEQFF. In nucleotides, the CDR3 is TGTGCCAGTAGTATCAGTCTAGCGGGATTCTCCCATGAGCAGTTCTTC.

This clone was observed once. J is TRBJ1-1 and V is TRBV11-2; D gene uncertain. The V end was cut by 3 bases, the J end by 1 base, with 6 bases between. Germline-derived CDR1 and CDR2 are SGHAT and FQNNGV. This CDR3 has 13 amino acids. CDR3 residues: CASSFRRNTEAFF. In DNA, the CDR3 is TGTGCCAGCAGCTTCCGACGGAACACTGAAGCTTTCTTT.

The chain links TRBV30 to TRBJ2-1; D may be TRBD2 (7 bases). This CDR3 spans 17 amino acids. Germline lookup yields CDR1 GTSNPN and CDR2 SVGIG (reference sequence). CDR3 DNA sequence: TGTGCTGTGGGGAATTTGGGGAGGGGGTTTAGGGGCAATGAGCAGTTCTTC. Translated: CAVGNLGRGFRGNEQFF. Filled out from reference TRBV30 and TRBJ2-1, the complete variable domain reads SQTIHQWPATLVQPVGSPLSLECTVEGTSNPNLYWYRQAAGRGLQLLFYSVGIGQISSEVPQNLSASRPQDRQFILSSKKLLLSDSGFYLCAVGNLGRGFRGNEQFFGPGTRLTVL.

The chain links TRBV4-3 to TRBJ2-5; TRBD1 is a possible D gene (7 bases). The ends were cut back, 1 base at V and 9 bases at J, with 12 bases in the middle. Germline CDR1 and CDR2: LGHNA and YSLEER. The CDR3 is 13 residues long. The DNA for the CDR3 is TGCGCCAGCAGCCAAGCGCAGGGGGAGGCCCAGTACTTC. It encodes CASSQAQGEAQYF.

The chain uses TRBV4-3 and TRBJ2-5; the D gene could be TRBD1 or TRBD2 (5 bases each). The CDR3 consists of 15 residues. The germline CDR1 and CDR2 sequences are LGHNA and YSLEER. Trimming pared 0 bases from V and 5 bases from J, leaving 13 bases between. The CDR3 here is CASSQDTGWGETQYF. The CDR3, as DNA: TGCGCCAGCAGCCAAGACACAGGTTGGGGGGAGACCCAGTACTTC.

The rearrangement joins TRBV11-2 to TRBJ2-1; D perhaps matches TRBD2 (5 bases). The CDR3 has 17 residues. Trimming pared 1 base from V and 4 bases from J, leaving 17 bases between. Per the germline V gene, CDR1 is SGHAT and CDR2 is FQNNGV. This chain's CDR3 is CASSLGRGSYTYNEQFF. The CDR3 region has the DNA TGTGCCAGCAGCTTAGGGCGCGGGTCTTACACTTACAATGAGCAGTTCTTC. Complete variable domain (other parts from reference TRBV11-2 and TRBJ2-1): EAGVAQSPRYKIIEKRQSVAFWCNPISGHATLYWYQQILGQGPKLLIQFQNNGVVDDSQLPKDRFSAERLKGVDSTLKIQPAKLEDSAVYLCASSLGRGSYTYNEQFFGPGTRLTVL.

This sequence joins TRBV5-6 and TRBJ2-2; TRBD2 aligns across 8 bases. This CDR3 comprises 15 residues. Losses at the gene ends were 5 bases for V and 1 base for J; bases not matched to a gene: 4. The germline gives CDR1 SGHDT, CDR2 YYEEEE. In nucleotides, the CDR3 is TGTGCCAGCAGAGCGGGAGTGGGGAACACCGGGGAGCTGTTTTTT. It is translated as CASRAGVGNTGELFF.

This chain joins TRBV6-5 and TRBJ1-1, with a tentative D call TRBD1 (5 bases). This CDR3 is 15 amino acids long. Trimming cost V 6 bases and J 1 base, with 15 bases left between them. Looked up from germline, CDR1 is MNHEY and CDR2 is SVGAGI. Here the CDR3 reads CASSTRGGKNTEAFF. The CDR3 nucleotides read TGTGCCAGCAGCACTCGGGGCGGGAAGAACACTGAAGCTTTCTTT.

V and J are TRBV29-1 and TRBJ2-7; TRBD2 matches 8 bases. Unmatched junction bases numbered 8, after V lost 4 bases and J lost 6 bases. This CDR3 has 13 residues. Germline assignment: CDR1 SQVTM and CDR2 ANQGSEA. In DNA, the CDR3 is TGCAGCGTTGCATTGGCGGGAGGTTCCGAGCAGTACTTC. Amino acid sequence: CSVALAGGSEQYF.

The chain has TRBV4-1 and TRBJ1-5; TRBD1 matches at 7 bases. From germline, CDR1 is MGHRA and CDR2 YSYEKL. The V gene end was trimmed by 1 base and the J gene end by 4 bases; junction bases not matched to a gene: 10. The CDR3 is 17 residues long. The CDR3: CASSQGNLAGGNQPQHF. In nucleotides, the CDR3 is TGCGCCAGCAGCCAAGGGAATTTAGCAGGGGGAAATCAGCCCCAGCATTTT.

The rearrangement uses TRBV19 and TRBJ1-2; TRBD1 matches at 7 bases. This CDR3 contains 14 residues. V dropped 5 bases and J dropped 0; count of bases not matched to a gene: 3. Germline loops: CDR1 LNHDA, CDR2 SQIVND (reference sequence). The CDR3 reads CASSRQGTNYGYTF. The CDR3 nucleotides are TGTGCCAGTAGTCGACAGGGAACTAACTATGGCTACACCTTC. The full variable domain, completed using reference TRBV19 and TRBJ1-2, is DGGITQSPKYLFRKEGQNVTLSCEQNLNHDAMYWYRQDPGQGLRLIYYSQIVNDFQKGDIAEGYSVSREKKESFPLTVTSAQKNPTAFYLCASSRQGTNYGYTFGSGTRLTVV.

The DNA for the CDR3 is TGTGCCAGCAGCTTAGCAGAGGTATTAGAGACCCAGTACTTC. Amino acid sequence: CASSLAEVLETQYF. The chain carries TRBV7-9 and TRBJ2-5; no clear D. Germline CDR1 SEHNR, CDR2 FQNEAQ (reference sequence). Trimming stripped 0 bases from V and 4 bases from J, with 9 bases between. CDR3 size: 14 residues.

In regard to this clone: A junction end diverges from the germline sequence, so it may reflect a read error. This same CDR3 is encoded by further DNA sequences in the sample. The chain combines TRBV7-7 with TRBJ2-2; D remains ambiguous. This CDR3 comprises 13 residues. Per the germline V gene, CDR1 is SSHAT and CDR2 is FNYEAQ (reference sequence). The CDR3 region is CASSLRETGELFF. In nucleotides, the CDR3 is TGTGCTAGCAGCTTAAGAGAGACCGGGGAGCTGTTTTTT.

This chain links TRBV5-4 with TRBJ2-7; D is undetermined. This CDR3 region has 12 residues. CDR1 and CDR2 from the germline V gene are SGHNT and YYREEE (reference sequence). Trimming removed 0 bases from V and 9 bases from J, with 10 bases in between. The CDR3 is CASSLGATGQYF. The DNA for the CDR3 is TGTGCCAGCAGCTTGGGGGCCACCGGGCAGTACTTC.